The present TCR beta chain was sequenced within a study of T cells in Graves' hyperthyroidism and ophthalmopathy. This clonotype was picked up a small number of times. Amplification yielded TCR beta CDR3 regions, with RNA transcripts as the source. Using the HTBI primer set, a first-round RT-PCR was run on the TCR CDR3. TCRdb re-analysed the multiplex PCR reads in MiXCR, keeping a single row per CDR3 protein. The sample shows roughly 290,000 distinct CDR3 sequences, about an eighth of them seen only once. V shed 2 bases and J shed 1 base, with 14 bases lying between them. Germline CDR1 SGDLS, CDR2 YYNGEE. The CDR3 is made up of 16 amino acids.

The source material was blood. The chain links TRBV9 to TRBJ2-3; D perhaps matches TRBD1 (5 bases). This TCR came from a woman in her 40s with Graves' hyperthyroidism. In DNA form, the CDR3 reads TGTGCCAGCAGCGTCCTACGGGCAGGGCGCACAGATACGCAGTATTTT. Protein product: CASSVLRAGRTDTQYF.